This T cell receptor beta chain was sequenced during a study of shared clonotypes between healthy human individuals. Several immunoSEQ plates received, in even portions, the genomic DNA of each subset. Here immunoSEQ multiplex PCR was the method, and the copy in TCRdb shows in-frame clones only, minus some. The sample has about 330,000 clones; approximately 79% are singletons. Comment on this clone: Its antigen remains unidentified.

With V trimmed by 1 base and J by 4 bases, 4 bases remained unmatched. CDR1 is SGHTA and CDR2 is FQGNSA in the germline V gene. There are 15 residues in the CDR3. Regarding the study as a whole: Sorted-subset sequencing, rarefaction showed, was incomplete despite large depth. How much donors shared clonotypes was expected to be affected by sequencing depth.

This receptor was obtained from a man younger than 45 in good health. The chain joins TRBV7-2 to TRBJ1-5; 7 positions match TRBD1. Sequencing input: memory CD4+ T cells sorted from blood. Subset defined: CD45RA-negative fraction. The CDR3 DNA sequence: TGTGCCAGCAGCTTAGTGTCACAGGGGAATCAGCCCCAGCATTTT. Amino acid sequence: CASSLVSQGNQPQHF. Full variable domain (rest looked up from reference TRBV7-2 and TRBJ1-5): GAGVSQSPSNKVTEKGKDVELRCDPISGHTALYWYRQSLGQGLEFLIYFQGNSAPDKSGLPSDRFSAERTGGSVSTLTIQRTQQEDSAVYLCASSLVSQGNQPQHFGDGTRLSIL.